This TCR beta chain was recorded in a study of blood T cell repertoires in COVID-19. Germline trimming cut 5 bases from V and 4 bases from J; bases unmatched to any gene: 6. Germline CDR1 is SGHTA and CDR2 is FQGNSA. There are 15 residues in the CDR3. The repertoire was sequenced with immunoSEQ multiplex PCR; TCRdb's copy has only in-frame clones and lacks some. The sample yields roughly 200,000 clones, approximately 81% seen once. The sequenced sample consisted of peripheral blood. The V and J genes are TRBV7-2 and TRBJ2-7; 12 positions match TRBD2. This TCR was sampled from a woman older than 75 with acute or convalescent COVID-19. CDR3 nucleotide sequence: TGTGCCAGCAGCCCTCGACTAGCGGGAGTATACGAGCAGTACTTC. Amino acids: CASSPRLAGVYEQYF.